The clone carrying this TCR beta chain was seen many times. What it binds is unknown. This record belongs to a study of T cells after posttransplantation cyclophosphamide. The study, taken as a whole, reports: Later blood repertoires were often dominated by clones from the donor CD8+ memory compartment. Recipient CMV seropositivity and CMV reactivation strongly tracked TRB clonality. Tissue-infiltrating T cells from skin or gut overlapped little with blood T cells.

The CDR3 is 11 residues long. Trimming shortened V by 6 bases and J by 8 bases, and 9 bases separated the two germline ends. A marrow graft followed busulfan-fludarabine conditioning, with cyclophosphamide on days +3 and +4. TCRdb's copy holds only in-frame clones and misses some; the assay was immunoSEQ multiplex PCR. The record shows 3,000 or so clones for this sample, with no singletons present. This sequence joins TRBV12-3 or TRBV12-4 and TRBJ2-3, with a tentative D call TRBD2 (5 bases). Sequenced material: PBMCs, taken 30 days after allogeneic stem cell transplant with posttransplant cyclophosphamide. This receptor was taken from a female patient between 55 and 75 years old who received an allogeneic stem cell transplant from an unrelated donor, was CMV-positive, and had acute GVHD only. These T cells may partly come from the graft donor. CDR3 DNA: TGTGCCAGCAGGTTACGGGGTACGCAGTATTTT. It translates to CASRLRGTQYF.